This T cell receptor beta chain was recovered during a study of T cells in Graves' hyperthyroidism and ophthalmopathy. CDR3 size: 16 residues. Looked up from germline, CDR1 is LGHDT and CDR2 is YNNKEL (reference sequence). With 0 bases removed from V and 7 bases from J, the gap between germline ends came to 18 bases. Regions amplified from RNA transcripts were the TCR beta CDR3 regions. Carried out on the TCR CDR3, a first-round RT-PCR used the HTBI primer set. Using its own MiXCR run on the multiplex PCR reads, TCRdb lists one record per CDR3 protein. The profile covers over 350,000 distinct CDR3 sequences, with 15% to 20% appearing a single time and 40% taken by the ten largest. Worth noting for this clonotype: A much larger clone differs from this one at a single base, so this may be a read error.

The rearrangement uses TRBV3-1 and TRBJ1-2; D is possibly TRBD1 (5 bases). The sample consisted of blood. This receptor was obtained from a man between 18 and 29 years old with Graves' ophthalmopathy. The CDR3 protein is CASSQDWNGACSGYTF. Written as DNA, the CDR3 is TGTGCCAGCAGCCAAGATTGGAACGGGGCGTGTAGTGGCTACACCTTC.